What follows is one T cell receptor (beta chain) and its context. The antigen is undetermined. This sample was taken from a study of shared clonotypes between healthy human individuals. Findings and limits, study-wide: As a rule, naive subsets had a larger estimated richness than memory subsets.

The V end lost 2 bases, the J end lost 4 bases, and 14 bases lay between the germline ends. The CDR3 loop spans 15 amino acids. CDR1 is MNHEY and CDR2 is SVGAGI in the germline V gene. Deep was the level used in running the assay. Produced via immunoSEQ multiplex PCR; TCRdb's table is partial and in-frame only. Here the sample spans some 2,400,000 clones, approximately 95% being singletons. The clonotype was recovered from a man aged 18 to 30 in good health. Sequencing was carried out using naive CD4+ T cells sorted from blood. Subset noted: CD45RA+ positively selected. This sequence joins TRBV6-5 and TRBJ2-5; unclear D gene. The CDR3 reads CASSYGQSPGETQYF. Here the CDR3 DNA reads TGTGCCAGCAGTTACGGGCAGAGTCCGGGAGAGACCCAGTACTTC.